This paragraph covers one TCR beta chain sequence. Individuals aged roughly 18 to 95 years were recruited from fewer than 25 US areas. Assignments of participants to cohorts depended upon their own reported clinical history. The record originates from a study of blood T cell repertoires in COVID-19. Study-wide context: Acute and convalescent COVID-19 samples came from the United States, Italy and Spain. The analysed material was cDNA or gDNA that came from T cells, B-cell-depleted T cells, or PBMCs.

J was trimmed by 1 base and V by 3 bases; bases with no gene match: 5. CDR1 and CDR2 from the germline V gene are SGHAT and FQNNGV. This CDR3 has 16 residues. Method: immunoSEQ multiplex PCR; TCRdb's copy keeps in-frame clones and lacks some. The sample lists about 160,000 clones, around 80% occurring once. The receptor was derived from a woman in her forties or fifties in a cohort exposed to, infected with or recovered from COVID-19 (not recorded which). The V call is TRBV11-2, the J call TRBJ2-3; 9 nucleotides line up with TRBD2. Sequenced: PBMCs or T cells enriched from blood (not recorded which). CDR3 in amino acids: CASSFRTSARTDTQYF. For the CDR3, the DNA is TGTGCCAGCAGCTTTAGGACTAGCGCACGCACAGATACGCAGTATTTT. The whole variable domain, remainder taken from reference TRBV11-2 and TRBJ2-3, is EAGVAQSPRYKIIEKRQSVAFWCNPISGHATLYWYQQILGQGPKLLIQFQNNGVVDDSQLPKDRFSAERLKGVDSTLKIQPAKLEDSAVYLCASSFRTSARTDTQYFGPGTRLTVL.